What follows describes a single TCR beta chain. This specimen belongs to a study of blood T cell repertoires in COVID-19. About the research overall: Nucleic acid was either cDNA or gDNA, and it came from T cells, B-cell-depleted T cells, or PBMCs.

The germline V gene has CDR1 SGHAT and CDR2 FQNNGV. This CDR3 comprises 12 residues. V dropped 7 bases and J dropped 7 bases, with 10 bases sitting between them. This table comes from immunoSEQ multiplex PCR, and its TCRdb copy is limited to in-frame clones, with some not included. The table lists over 350,000 clones, roughly 90% of them singletons. This clonotype was obtained from a woman under 40 with active or convalescent COVID-19. The sample taken for sequencing was peripheral blood. V is TRBV11-2 and J is TRBJ1-4; D is ambiguous. The CDR3, as DNA: TGTGCCAGCAATCCTGGAGGTGAAAAACTGTTTTTT. It specifies CASNPGGEKLFF. Full variable domain (missing parts from reference TRBV11-2 and TRBJ1-4): EAGVAQSPRYKIIEKRQSVAFWCNPISGHATLYWYQQILGQGPKLLIQFQNNGVVDDSQLPKDRFSAERLKGVDSTLKIQPAKLEDSAVYLCASNPGGEKLFFGSGTQLSVL.